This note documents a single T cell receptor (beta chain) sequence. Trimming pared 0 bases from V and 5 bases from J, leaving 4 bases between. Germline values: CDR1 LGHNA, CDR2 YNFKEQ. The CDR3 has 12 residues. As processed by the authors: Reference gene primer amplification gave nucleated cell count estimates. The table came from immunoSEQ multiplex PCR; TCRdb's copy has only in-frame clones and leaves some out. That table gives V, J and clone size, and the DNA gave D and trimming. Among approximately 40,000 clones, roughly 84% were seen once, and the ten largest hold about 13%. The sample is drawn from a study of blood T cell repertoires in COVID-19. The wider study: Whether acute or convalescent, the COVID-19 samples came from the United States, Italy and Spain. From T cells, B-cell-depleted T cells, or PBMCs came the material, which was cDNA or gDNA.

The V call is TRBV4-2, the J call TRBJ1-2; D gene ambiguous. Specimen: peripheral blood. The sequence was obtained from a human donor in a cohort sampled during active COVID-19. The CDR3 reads CASSQDSYGYTF. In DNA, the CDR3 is TGTGCCAGCAGCCAAGACAGTTATGGCTACACCTTC.